The entry that follows covers one TCR beta chain sequence. The data were obtained in a study of blood T cell repertoires in COVID-19. In the study overall: Sources were T cells, B-cell-depleted T cells, or PBMCs; the material itself was cDNA or gDNA.

Residents of about 25 US areas, aged about 18 to 95 years, made up the participants. Original handling: Nucleated cell number was recorded as an estimate derived from reference gene primer amplification. The method was immunoSEQ multiplex PCR; TCRdb's version includes in-frame clones alone and lacks a portion of them. D and trimming were read from the DNA, whereas the V and J calls and clone size are those reported in that table. This sample has around 140,000 clones, with 80% to 90% found just once. This CDR3 spans 15 amino acids. Trimming removed 4 bases at V and 2 bases at J, with 11 bases between. Germline V gene sequence: CDR1 MNHEY, CDR2 SMNVEV (reference sequence).

This chain links TRBV27 with TRBJ2-2; the D gene is possibly TRBD2 (5 bases). The clonotype originates from a man aged 55-75 years who had recovered from COVID-19. The sample comprised PBMCs or T cells enriched from blood (not recorded which). This chain's CDR3 is CASSWRASNTGELFF. CDR3 nucleotides: TGTGCCAGCAGTTGGCGGGCCTCTAACACCGGGGAGCTGTTTTTT.